This T cell receptor (beta chain) emerged from a study of Ad26.COV2.S vaccination and SARS-CoV-2 variants. This CDR3 has 13 amino acids. Generated by immunoSEQ multiplex PCR, the TCRdb table keeps only in-frame clones and is missing some. The repertoire holds some 300,000 clones, about 86% seen once, with roughly 2.1% in the top ten. Treatment in this sample: about 20 received Ad26.COV2.S at low or high dose, single or two shots; roughly 5 received placebo; per-sample allocation not given. Samples were taken on day 63 after the first vaccine or placebo injection. The TCR sequence derives from a person aged 18 to 65 who received the Ad26.COV2.S COVID-19 vaccine or a placebo. The chain uses TRBV21-1 and TRBJ1-5. TRBV21-1 is listed as a pseudogene. Specimen: peripheral blood, collected in a trial of Ad26.COV2.S vaccine versus placebo. CDR3 sequence: CASRVLRGQPQHF. The CDR3 nucleotides read TGTGCCAGCCGGGTCCTCCGGGGTCAGCCCCAGCATTTT.